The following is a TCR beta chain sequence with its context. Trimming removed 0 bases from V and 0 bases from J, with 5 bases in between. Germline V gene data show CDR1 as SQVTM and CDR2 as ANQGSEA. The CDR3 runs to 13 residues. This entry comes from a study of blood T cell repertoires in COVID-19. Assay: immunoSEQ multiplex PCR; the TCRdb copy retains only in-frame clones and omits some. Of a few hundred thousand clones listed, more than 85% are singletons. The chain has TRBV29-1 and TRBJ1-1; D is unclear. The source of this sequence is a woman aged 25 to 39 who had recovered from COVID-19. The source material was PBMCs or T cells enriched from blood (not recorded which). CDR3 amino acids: CSVEEQMNTEAFF. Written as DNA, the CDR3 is TGCAGCGTTGAAGAACAGATGAACACTGAAGCTTTCTTT.